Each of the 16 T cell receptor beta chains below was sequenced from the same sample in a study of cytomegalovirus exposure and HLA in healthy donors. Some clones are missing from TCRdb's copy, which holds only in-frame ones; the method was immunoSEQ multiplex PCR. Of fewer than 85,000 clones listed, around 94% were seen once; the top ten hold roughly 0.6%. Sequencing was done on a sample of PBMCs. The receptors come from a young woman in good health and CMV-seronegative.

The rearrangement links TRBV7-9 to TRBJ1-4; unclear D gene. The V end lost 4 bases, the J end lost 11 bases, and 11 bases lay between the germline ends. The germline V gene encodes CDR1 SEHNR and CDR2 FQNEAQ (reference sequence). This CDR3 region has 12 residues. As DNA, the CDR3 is TGTGCCAGCAGCTCAGGTATTGGGAAACTGTTTTTT. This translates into CASSSGIGKLFF.

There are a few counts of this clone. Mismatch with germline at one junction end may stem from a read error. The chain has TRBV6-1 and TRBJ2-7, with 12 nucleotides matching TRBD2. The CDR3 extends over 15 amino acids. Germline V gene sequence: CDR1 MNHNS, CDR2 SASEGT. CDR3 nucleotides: TGTGCCAGCAGGGCTAGCGGGGGGGCCTCCGACGAGCAGTACTTC. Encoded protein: CASRASGGASDEQYF.

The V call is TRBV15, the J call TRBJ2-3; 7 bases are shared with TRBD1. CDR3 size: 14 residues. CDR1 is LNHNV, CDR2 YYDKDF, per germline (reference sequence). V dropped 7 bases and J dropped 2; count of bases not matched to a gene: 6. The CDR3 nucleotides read TGTGCCACCATCGGGACAGCAAACACAGATACGCAGTATTTT. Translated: CATIGTANTDTQYF.

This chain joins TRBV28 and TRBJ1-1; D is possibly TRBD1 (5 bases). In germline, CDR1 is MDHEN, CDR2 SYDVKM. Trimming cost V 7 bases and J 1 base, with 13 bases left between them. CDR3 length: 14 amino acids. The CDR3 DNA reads TGTGCCAGCACCCTAGGGGCAGCGAACACTGAAGCTTTCTTT. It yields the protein CASTLGAANTEAFF.

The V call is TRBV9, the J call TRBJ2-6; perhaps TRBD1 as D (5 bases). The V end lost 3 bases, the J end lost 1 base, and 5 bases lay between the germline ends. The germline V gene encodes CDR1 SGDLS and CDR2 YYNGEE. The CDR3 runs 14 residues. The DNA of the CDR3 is TGTGCCAGCAGCGAGGGGTCTGGGGCCAACGTCCTGACTTTC. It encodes CASSEGSGANVLTF. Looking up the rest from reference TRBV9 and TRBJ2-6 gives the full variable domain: DSGVTQTPKHLITATGQRVTLRCSPRSGDLSVYWYQQSLDQGLQFLIQYYNGEERAKGNILERFSAQQFPDLHSELNLSSLELGDSALYFCASSEGSGANVLTFGAGSRLTVL.

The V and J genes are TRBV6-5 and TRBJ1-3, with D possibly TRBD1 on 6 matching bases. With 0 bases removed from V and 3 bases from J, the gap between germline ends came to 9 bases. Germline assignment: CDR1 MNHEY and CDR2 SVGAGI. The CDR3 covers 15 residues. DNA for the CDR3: TGTGCCAGCAGTTACTCGACAGGCATTGGAAACACCATATATTTT. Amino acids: CASSYSTGIGNTIYF.

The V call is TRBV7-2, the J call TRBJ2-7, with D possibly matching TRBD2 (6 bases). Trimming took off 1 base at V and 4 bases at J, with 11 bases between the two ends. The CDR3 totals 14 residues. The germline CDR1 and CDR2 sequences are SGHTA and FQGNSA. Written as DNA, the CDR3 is TGTGCCAGCAGCTTAGTCCGGCGGGGTTACGAGCAGTACTTC. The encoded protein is CASSLVRRGYEQYF.

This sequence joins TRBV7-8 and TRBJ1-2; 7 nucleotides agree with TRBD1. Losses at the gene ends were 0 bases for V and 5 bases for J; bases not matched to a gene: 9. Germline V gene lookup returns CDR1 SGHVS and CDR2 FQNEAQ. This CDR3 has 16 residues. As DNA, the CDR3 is TGTGCCAGCAGCTTAGCATCCGGGACAGTCGAATATGGCTACACCTTC. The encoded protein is CASSLASGTVEYGYTF.

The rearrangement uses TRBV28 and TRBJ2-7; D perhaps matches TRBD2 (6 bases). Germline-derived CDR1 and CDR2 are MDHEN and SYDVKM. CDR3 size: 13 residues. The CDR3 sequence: CASMRGGLYEQYF. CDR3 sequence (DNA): TGTGCGAGTATGCGGGGCGGTCTGTACGAGCAGTACTTC.

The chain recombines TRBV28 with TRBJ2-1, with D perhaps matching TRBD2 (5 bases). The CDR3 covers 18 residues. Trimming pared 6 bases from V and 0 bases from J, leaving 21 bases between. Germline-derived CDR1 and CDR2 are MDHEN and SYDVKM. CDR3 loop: CASSLQGLAMGSYNEQFF. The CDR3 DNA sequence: TGTGCCAGCAGCCTTCAAGGCTTAGCGATGGGCTCCTACAATGAGCAGTTCTTC.

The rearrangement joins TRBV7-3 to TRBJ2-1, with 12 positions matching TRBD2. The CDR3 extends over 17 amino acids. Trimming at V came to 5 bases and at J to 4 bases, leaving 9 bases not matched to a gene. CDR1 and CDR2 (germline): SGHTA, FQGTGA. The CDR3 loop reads CASSHWPGTSGYNEQFF. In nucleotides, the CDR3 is TGTGCCAGCAGCCATTGGCCCGGGACTAGCGGGTACAATGAGCAGTTCTTC.

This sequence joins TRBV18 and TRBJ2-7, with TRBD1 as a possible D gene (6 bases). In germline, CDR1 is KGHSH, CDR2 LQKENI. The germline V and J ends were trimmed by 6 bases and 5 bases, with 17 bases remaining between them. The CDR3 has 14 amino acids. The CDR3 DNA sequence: TGTGCCAGCTCTCCTGACAGGATGTTCGACGAGCAGTACTTC. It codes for CASSPDRMFDEQYF.

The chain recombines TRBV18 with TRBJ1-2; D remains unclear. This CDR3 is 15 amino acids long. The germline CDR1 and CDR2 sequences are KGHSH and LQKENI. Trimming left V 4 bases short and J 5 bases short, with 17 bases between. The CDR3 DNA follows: TGTGCCAGCTCACTTCGGCAGGAGGAGCGGTATGGCTACACCTTC. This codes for CASSLRQEERYGYTF.

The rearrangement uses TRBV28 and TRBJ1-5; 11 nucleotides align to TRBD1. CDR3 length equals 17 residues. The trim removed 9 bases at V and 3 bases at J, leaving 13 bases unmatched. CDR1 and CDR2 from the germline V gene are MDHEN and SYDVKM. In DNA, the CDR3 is TGTGCCAGGGTAGGACAGGGGGCGGCCCAGAACAATCAGCCCCAGCATTTT. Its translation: CARVGQGAAQNNQPQHF.

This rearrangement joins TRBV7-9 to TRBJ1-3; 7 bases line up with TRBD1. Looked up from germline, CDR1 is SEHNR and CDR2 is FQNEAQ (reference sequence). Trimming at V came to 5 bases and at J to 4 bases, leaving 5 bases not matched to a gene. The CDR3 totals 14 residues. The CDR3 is CASSITTGGNTIYF. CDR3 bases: TGTGCCAGCAGCATTACGACAGGGGGAAACACCATATATTTT.

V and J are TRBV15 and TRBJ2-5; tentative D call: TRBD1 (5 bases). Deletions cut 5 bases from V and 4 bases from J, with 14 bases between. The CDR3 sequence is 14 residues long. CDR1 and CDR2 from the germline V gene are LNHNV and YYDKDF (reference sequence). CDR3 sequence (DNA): TGTGCCACCAGCTCCTATCAGGGTGTAGAGACCCAGTACTTC. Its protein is CATSSYQGVETQYF. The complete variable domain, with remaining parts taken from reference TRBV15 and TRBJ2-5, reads DAMVIQNPRYQVTQFGKPVTLSCSQTLNHNVMYWYQQKSSQAPKLLFHYYDKDFNNEADTPDNFQSRRPNTSFCFLDIRSPGLGDTAMYLCATSSYQGVETQYFGPGTRLLVL.